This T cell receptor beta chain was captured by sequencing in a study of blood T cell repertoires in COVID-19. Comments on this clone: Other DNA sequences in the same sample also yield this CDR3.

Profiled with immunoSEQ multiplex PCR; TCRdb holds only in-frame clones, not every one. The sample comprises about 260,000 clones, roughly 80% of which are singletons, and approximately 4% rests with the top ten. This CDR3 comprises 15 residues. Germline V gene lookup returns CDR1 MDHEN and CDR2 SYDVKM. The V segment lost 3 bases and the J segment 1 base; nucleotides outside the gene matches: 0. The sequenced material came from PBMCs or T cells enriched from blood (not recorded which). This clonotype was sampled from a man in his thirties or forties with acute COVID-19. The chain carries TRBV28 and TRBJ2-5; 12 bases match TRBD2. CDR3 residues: CASSLTSGGQETQYF. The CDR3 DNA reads TGTGCCAGCAGTTTGACTAGCGGGGGCCAAGAGACCCAGTACTTC.